Each of the 8 T cell receptor beta chains below was sequenced from the same sample in a study of blood T cell repertoires in COVID-19. Using immunoSEQ multiplex PCR, the repertoire was profiled, and TCRdb retains in-frame clones only, with some absent. The table has under 250,000 clones, under 90% seen once. The specimen sequenced was PBMCs or T cells enriched from blood (not recorded which). These TCRs come from a woman aged 40-49 years who had been exposed to COVID-19.

This clone appeared once. This rearrangement joins TRBV3-1 (or the pseudogene TRBV3-2) to TRBJ1-2, with 9 bases fitting TRBD1. The ends lost 2 bases at V and 0 bases at J; junction bases unmatched: 1. Germline V gene sequence: CDR1 LGHDT, CDR2 YNNKEL (reference sequence). The CDR3 length is 15 residues. The CDR3 region is CASSQTGGSNYGYTF. The CDR3 bases are TGTGCCAGCAGCCAAACAGGGGGCTCTAACTATGGCTACACCTTC.

This sequence joins TRBV9 and TRBJ2-7, with 13 bases identical to TRBD2. Germline loops: CDR1 SGDLS, CDR2 YYNGEE. Germline trimming cut 4 bases from V and 3 bases from J; bases unmatched to any gene: 7. The length of the CDR3 is 16 residues. The CDR3 loop is CASSPGLAGALYEQYF. The CDR3 bases are TGTGCCAGCAGCCCAGGACTAGCGGGGGCCCTCTACGAGCAGTACTTC.

The V gene is TRBV6-1, the J gene TRBJ1-5; TRBD1 matches at 7 bases. Germline loops: CDR1 MNHNS, CDR2 SASEGT. V shed 1 base and J 0 bases; nucleotides not matched to a gene: 12. The CDR3 sequence is 19 residues long. CDR3 nucleotides: TGTGCCAGCAGTGAAGGGGACAGTCGGCTCGGATTTAGCAATCAGCCCCAGCATTTT. This sequence encodes CASSEGDSRLGFSNQPQHF.

The V gene is TRBV4-1, the J gene TRBJ2-7; TRBD1 aligns across 7 bases. J was trimmed by 5 bases and V by 1 base; bases with no gene match: 8. The CDR3 has 15 amino acids. Germline V gene data show CDR1 as MGHRA and CDR2 as YSYEKL. Here the CDR3 reads CASSQGHRGPNEQYF. CDR3 sequence (DNA): TGCGCCAGCAGCCAAGGGCACAGGGGCCCCAACGAGCAGTACTTC.

The chain combines TRBV6-5 with TRBJ1-1; maybe TRBD1 (5 bases). Per the germline V gene, CDR1 is MNHEY and CDR2 is SVGAGI. Trimming took off 4 bases at V and 0 bases at J, with 9 bases between the two ends. The CDR3 loop spans 14 amino acids. Written as DNA, the CDR3 is TGTGCCAGCAGTTTTAGGGGTCTGAACACTGAAGCTTTCTTT. Translating it yields CASSFRGLNTEAFF.

The chain links TRBV6-5 to TRBJ2-7; D may be TRBD1 (5 bases). CDR3 length: 14 residues. CDR1 is MNHEY and CDR2 is SVGAGI in the germline V gene. With 6 bases removed from V and 5 bases from J, the gap between germline ends came to 17 bases. The CDR3 region has the DNA TGTGCCAGCAGCAGACCTCCAGGGTCCCACGAGCAGTACTTC. Residues: CASSRPPGSHEQYF.

The chain has TRBV16 and TRBJ1-6; D is unresolved. V was shortened by 0 bases and J by 6 bases, with 12 bases between the two germline ends. Germline V gives CDR1 KGHSY, CDR2 FQNENV. The CDR3 has 16 residues. CDR3 sequence reads: CASSQSRGLPNSPLHF. As DNA, the CDR3 is TGTGCCAGCAGCCAATCTCGGGGTCTCCCTAATTCACCCCTCCACTTT.

This rearrangement joins TRBV6-6 to TRBJ1-4; TRBD1 matches 7 bases. V gave up 6 bases and J gave up 5 bases; unmatched junction bases: 3. CDR1 is MNHNY and CDR2 is SVGAGI in the germline V gene (reference sequence). This CDR3 comprises 13 residues. The CDR3 sequence is CASRGQPNEKLFF. CDR3 bases: TGTGCCAGCAGGGGACAGCCGAATGAAAAACTGTTTTTT.